One T cell receptor (beta chain) is described in this entry. Its target is not known. Primers used in a second PCR of roughly 6 to 12 cycles were a sample-barcoded 5' primer and a J-beta primer mix. Every cDNA molecule carried a tag from a template-switch adaptor bearing 12 random nucleotides. TCRdb processed the 5' RACE reads anew with MiXCR; each CDR3 protein has one entry. Of just under 750,000 distinct CDR3 sequences listed, about 20% are singletons. This entry is derived from a study of blood T cells in healthy people across ages. Study-wide points: Roughly linear declines in TCR beta diversity per million T cells occurred with age.

Samples had at least 7 million PBMCs isolated from them. CDR3 length: 14 amino acids. Germline CDR1 is DFQATT and CDR2 is SNEGSKA (reference sequence). V shed 3 bases, J shed 6 bases, and the junction held 4 bases outside the gene matches. The chain joins TRBV20-1 to TRBJ2-1; 11 bases map to TRBD2. The clonotype was recovered from a man in his 70s in good health. The sequencing input was blood. CDR3 sequence: CSASSGLAGNEQFF. The DNA of the CDR3 is TGCAGTGCTAGTTCAGGACTAGCGGGCAATGAGCAGTTCTTC.